This T cell receptor (beta chain) was retrieved from a study of blood T cell repertoires in COVID-19. Looked up from germline, CDR1 is MNHEY and CDR2 is SVGAGI. Germline trimming cut 5 bases from V and 5 bases from J; bases unmatched to any gene: 6. This CDR3 has 14 amino acids. Method: immunoSEQ multiplex PCR; TCRdb's copy keeps in-frame clones and lacks some. Among 100,000 to 150,000 clones listed, 75% to 90% were seen once. The sequence was obtained from a man aged 55 to 70 with COVID-19, enrolled during active disease. The specimen was peripheral blood. The chain has TRBV6-5 and TRBJ1-2, with TRBD1 identical over 9 bases. The CDR3 DNA is TGTGCCAGCAGTAGTACAGGGGGCAGGTATGGCTACACCTTC. It specifies CASSSTGGRYGYTF.